The clone carrying this T cell receptor beta chain was seen at least ten times. Its specificity is unknown. This specimen belongs to a study of T cells in Graves' hyperthyroidism and ophthalmopathy. Overall study: The initial diagnosis was the point when peripheral blood was collected, ahead of any treatment.

It was RNA transcripts that yielded the amplified TCR beta CDR3 regions. A first-round RT-PCR of the TCR CDR3 used the HTBI primer set. TCRdb itself ran the multiplex PCR reads through MiXCR, one entry per CDR3 protein. The table has around 400,000 distinct CDR3 sequences, less than 15% seen once. General study points: Among thyroid clonotypes expanded above 0.001, most also appeared in blood. Before onset, ophthalmopathy was predicted by the model a median about 6.2 months earlier.

CDR3 length: 14 amino acids. Trimming stripped 1 base from V and 8 bases from J, with 12 bases between. The germline V gene has CDR1 LGHDT and CDR2 YNNKEL (reference sequence). Exclusions: uncontrolled infection, other autoimmune disease, pregnancy, lactation. The sequencing input was blood. V usage is TRBV3-1 and J usage is TRBJ2-1; D is ambiguous. This receptor was taken from a woman aged 18 to 35 with Graves' hyperthyroidism. CDR3 residues: CASSQGGKKDEQFF. The CDR3 DNA reads as TGTGCCAGCAGCCAAGGGGGTAAAAAGGATGAGCAGTTCTTC.